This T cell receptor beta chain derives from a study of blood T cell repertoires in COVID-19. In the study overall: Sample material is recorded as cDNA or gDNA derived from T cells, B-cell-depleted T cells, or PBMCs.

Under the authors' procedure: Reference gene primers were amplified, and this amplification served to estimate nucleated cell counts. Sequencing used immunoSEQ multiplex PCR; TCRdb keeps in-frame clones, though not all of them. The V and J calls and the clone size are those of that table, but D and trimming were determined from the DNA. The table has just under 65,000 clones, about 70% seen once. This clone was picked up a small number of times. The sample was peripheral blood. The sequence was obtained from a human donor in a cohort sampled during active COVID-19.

Written as DNA, the CDR3 is TGTGCCAGCAGCCAACAGGGGCGTTCCTACGAGCAGTACTTC. The encoded protein is CASSQQGRSYEQYF. The chain couples TRBV14 to TRBJ2-7; possible D gene TRBD1, 6 bases. The germline V gene has CDR1 SGHDN and CDR2 FVKESK. This CDR3 contains 14 residues. The V end was cut by 2 bases, the J end by 1 base, with 9 bases between.